Given below is one T cell receptor (beta chain) in context. The data were obtained in a study of shared clonotypes between healthy human individuals. At the level of the study: There were three CD4 naive, three CD4 memory, two CD8 naive and one CD8 memory plates per donor.

Assay execution proceeded at the deep level. Authors' analysis steps: ImmunoSEQ sequences covered only the junction and lacked quality scores; filtering therefore differed. Repertoires were generated with immunoSEQ multiplex PCR, while TCRdb's copy carries only in-frame clones and drops some. V and J calls plus clone size are reproduced from that table; the DNA served to infer D and trimming. Of roughly 2 million clones listed, 95% are singletons. Sample: naive CD4+ T cells sorted from blood. Subset indicated: CD45RA+ positively selected. The clonotype was recovered from a man younger than 35 in good health.

CDR3 DNA sequence: TGTGCCAGCTCAAACCTAGGGGACGAGCAGTACTTC. It specifies CASSNLGDEQYF. The chain uses TRBV18 and TRBJ2-7, with D maybe TRBD1 (5 bases). Trimming left V 5 bases short and J 5 bases short, with 10 bases between. The CDR3 has 12 residues. From germline, CDR1 is KGHSH and CDR2 LQKENI.